The 30 T cell receptor beta chains presented below share a single source sample, sequenced in a study of cytomegalovirus exposure and HLA in healthy donors. Measured with immunoSEQ multiplex PCR; TCRdb has only the in-frame clones, and not every one. The table includes roughly 220,000 clones, over 80% detected once. The sequencing sample was made of PBMCs. These receptors all come from a woman aged 25 to 39 in good health and CMV-seropositive.

The V call is TRBV7-3, the J call TRBJ2-5, with 11 positions matching TRBD2. V trimming: 3 bases; J trimming: 5 bases; junction bases outside the gene matches: 5. The germline V gene has CDR1 SGHTA and CDR2 FQGTGA. CDR3 size: 15 residues. CDR3 bases: TGTGCCAGCAGCTTGCTAGCGGGAGGTTATGAGACCCAGTACTTC. Translation gives CASSLLAGGYETQYF. The whole variable domain, filled in from reference TRBV7-3 and TRBJ2-5, reads GAGVSQTPSNKVTEKGKYVELRCDPISGHTALYWYRQSLGQGPEFLIYFQGTGAADDSGLPNDRFFAVRPEGSVSTLKIQRTERGDSAVYLCASSLLAGGYETQYFGPGTRLLVL.

This clone was seen ten or more times. Here the CDR3 reads CASSIQGAFFNQPQHF. Written as DNA, the CDR3 is TGTGCCAGTAGTATTCAGGGGGCTTTTTTCAATCAGCCCCAGCATTTT. The J gene is TRBJ1-5, the V gene TRBV19, with 8 bases that match TRBD1. The CDR3 loop spans 16 amino acids. Trimming at V came to 3 bases and at J to 3 bases, leaving 7 bases not matched to a gene. Germline-derived CDR1 and CDR2 are LNHDA and SQIVND (reference sequence).

The V gene is TRBV30, the J gene TRBJ2-1; weak D call: TRBD2 (6 bases). V lost 0 bases and J lost 3, with 18 bases in between. The length of the CDR3 is 17 residues. Germline loops: CDR1 GTSNPN, CDR2 SVGIG (reference sequence). The CDR3 is CAWSVLLASDHYNEQFF. Here the CDR3 DNA reads TGTGCCTGGAGTGTCCTATTGGCTAGCGACCACTACAATGAGCAGTTCTTC.

In this sample, this clone turned up a few times. V is TRBV19 and J is TRBJ1-2, with 10 bases aligning to TRBD1. CDR3 size: 15 residues. Trimming removed 5 bases from V and 7 bases from J; junction bases left unmatched: 10. The germline CDR1 and CDR2 sequences are LNHDA and SQIVND (reference sequence). CDR3 coding DNA: TGTGCCAGTAGTCTCCTCGGGACAGGGGTGGTTGGCTACACCTTC. This codes for CASSLLGTGVVGYTF. The full variable domain, in which reference TRBV19 and TRBJ1-2 provide the parts outside the CDR3, is DGGITQSPKYLFRKEGQNVTLSCEQNLNHDAMYWYRQDPGQGLRLIYYSQIVNDFQKGDIAEGYSVSREKKESFPLTVTSAQKNPTAFYLCASSLLGTGVVGYTFGSGTRLTVV.

This clone has just one count. The chain couples TRBV5-6 to TRBJ1-2, with D possibly TRBD1 on 6 matching bases. The CDR3 runs 14 residues. Trimming cost V 3 bases and J 4 bases, with 13 bases left between them. Germline loops: CDR1 SGHDT, CDR2 YYEEEE. The CDR3 sequence: CASSSGGSGYGYTF. CDR3 nucleotides: TGTGCCAGCAGCTCCGGGGGCTCAGGCTATGGCTACACCTTC.

The rearrangement links TRBV11-2 to TRBJ2-7, with 10 bases matching TRBD1. Germline V gene data show CDR1 as SGHAT and CDR2 as FQNNGV. Trimming took 4 bases from V and 4 from J; bases not matched to a gene: 7. This CDR3 has 15 amino acids. The CDR3 DNA reads as TGTGCCAGCAGCTCAAAGACAGGGGGCGGATACGAGCAGTACTTC. This sequence encodes CASSSKTGGGYEQYF.

The chain employs TRBV29-1 and TRBJ2-5; a possible D gene is TRBD2 (7 bases). The germline V gene encodes CDR1 SQVTM and CDR2 ANQGSEA. V lost 1 base to trimming and J lost 4 bases, with 13 bases between them. The CDR3 spans 14 residues. CDR3 in amino acids: CSVEVGGAAETQYF. The CDR3 nucleotides are TGCAGCGTTGAAGTGGGGGGGGCAGCAGAGACCCAGTACTTC.

This chain connects TRBV6-5 to TRBJ1-1, with D possibly TRBD1 on 5 matching bases. The length of the CDR3 is 15 residues. V lost 0 bases and J lost 5, with 13 bases in between. Germline values: CDR1 MNHEY, CDR2 SVGAGI. CDR3 in amino acids: CASSYSRPGRTEAFF. The CDR3 region has the DNA TGTGCCAGCAGTTACTCGAGACCAGGGCGAACTGAAGCTTTCTTT.

The chain combines TRBV28 with TRBJ1-5; D call uncertain. Germline V gene lookup returns CDR1 MDHEN and CDR2 SYDVKM. The CDR3 length is 14 residues. V lost 3 bases and J 7 bases, leaving 13 bases between the germline ends. In DNA form, the CDR3 reads TGTGCCAGCAGTTTGGACGGAAGCTGGCAGCCCCAGCATTTT. Its translation is CASSLDGSWQPQHF.

This sequence joins TRBV19 and TRBJ1-1; 8 nucleotides agree with TRBD1. V trimming: 7 bases; J trimming: 1 base; junction bases outside the gene matches: 8. CDR1 is LNHDA and CDR2 is SQIVND in the germline V gene (reference sequence). The CDR3 has 15 amino acids. The CDR3 DNA sequence: TGTGCCAGTACTCCGGACAGGGCACGGAACACTGAAGCTTTCTTT. Translating it yields CASTPDRARNTEAFF.

The V and J genes are TRBV6-5 and TRBJ2-5; no clear D. Germline loops: CDR1 MNHEY, CDR2 SVGAGI. The CDR3 extends over 16 amino acids. V was pared by 4 bases and J by 7 bases, with 22 bases between. The CDR3 DNA reads as TGTGCCAGCAGTTCTCCCCCGGGCCGTTACGGTAGGACCCAGTACTTC. Residues: CASSSPPGRYGRTQYF.

The chain uses TRBV27 and TRBJ2-5; D possibly corresponds to TRBD2 (5 bases). The CDR3 is 13 residues long. Germline V gene sequence: CDR1 MNHEY, CDR2 SMNVEV (reference sequence). Trimming shortened V by 3 bases and J by 4 bases, and 9 bases separated the two germline ends. The CDR3 DNA is TGTGCCAGCAGTTTGCGGGTGGGAGAGACCCAGTACTTC. Its translation is CASSLRVGETQYF.

V and J are TRBV19 and TRBJ2-7; TRBD1 is a possible D gene (6 bases). V gave up 7 bases and J gave up 0 bases, with 13 bases separating them. This CDR3 region has 14 residues. The germline V gene encodes CDR1 LNHDA and CDR2 SQIVND (reference sequence). CDR3 in amino acids: CASNDRMSSYEQYF. Here the CDR3 DNA reads TGTGCCAGTAATGACAGGATGAGCTCCTACGAGCAGTACTTC.

This clone has a handful of counts. The chain is built from TRBV20-1 and TRBJ2-1; D is unresolved. CDR3 length: 8 residues. V was clipped by 6 bases and J by 15 bases, with 9 bases between them. Germline V lookup: CDR1 DFQATT, CDR2 SNEGSKA (reference sequence). The CDR3 sequence is CSAQNGFF. CDR3 DNA sequence: TGCAGTGCACAGAACGGGTTCTTC.

This chain connects TRBV7-9 to TRBJ2-7, with D hard to call. The V end was cut by 3 bases, the J end by 3 bases, with 9 bases between. The CDR3 is 13 amino acids. Germline CDR1 SEHNR, CDR2 FQNEAQ (reference sequence). This chain's CDR3 is CASSFGRNYEQYF. CDR3 in DNA: TGTGCCAGCAGCTTTGGCAGGAACTACGAGCAGTACTTC.

CDR3 bases: TGTGCCAGCAGCGTAGGGGGAGGGGGATCCCTTGAAAAACTGTTTTTT. Amino acid sequence: CASSVGGGGSLEKLFF. The V and J genes are TRBV9 and TRBJ1-4; D is perhaps TRBD1 (6 bases). V was pared by 0 bases and J by 7 bases, with 16 bases between. The CDR3 spans 16 residues. Germline lookup yields CDR1 SGDLS and CDR2 YYNGEE.

This clone is a singleton in its sample. The chain joins TRBV4-3 to TRBJ1-2; possible D gene TRBD1, 5 bases. Germline V gene sequence: CDR1 LGHNA, CDR2 YSLEER. V was pared by 3 bases and J by 4 bases, with 18 bases between. The CDR3 covers 16 residues. This CDR3 is CASSHATATRGYGYTF. The CDR3 region has the DNA TGCGCCAGCAGCCACGCGACAGCGACAAGGGGCTATGGCTACACCTTC.

This clone was counted between two and nine times. The J gene is TRBJ1-1, the V gene TRBV6-4; D not certain. Germline V gene data show CDR1 as MRHNA and CDR2 as SNTAGT. The V gene lost 0 bases and the J gene lost 4 bases, with 6 bases spanning the gap. The CDR3 covers 13 residues. CDR3 in DNA: TGTGCCAGCAGTGACTCCTTCGCCACTGAAGCTTTCTTT. This gives the protein CASSDSFATEAFF.

V gene TRBV2 combines with J gene TRBJ1-5; TRBD1 matches at 7 bases. The length of the CDR3 is 16 residues. Looked up from germline, CDR1 is SNHLY and CDR2 is FYNNEI. J gave up 6 bases and V 0 bases, and 8 bases lay outside the gene matches. CDR3 DNA: TGTGCCAGCAGTGAAGCGGCGACAGGGTTTTTTCAGCCCCAGCATTTT. Encoded protein: CASSEAATGFFQPQHF.

The chain has TRBV27 and TRBJ2-7, with D possibly called TRBD1 or TRBD2 (5 bases each). The CDR3 consists of 14 residues. From germline, CDR1 is MNHEY and CDR2 SMNVEV (reference sequence). V was trimmed by 10 bases and J by 2 bases, leaving 18 bases between them. For the CDR3, the DNA is TGTGCCACAACCCAACGGGGCCCGCCCTACGAGCAGTACTTC. The encoded protein is CATTQRGPPYEQYF.

This chain joins TRBV27 and TRBJ2-1; D gene uncertain. Trimming removed 4 bases from V and 7 bases from J, with 11 bases in between. From germline, CDR1 is MNHEY and CDR2 SMNVEV (reference sequence). This CDR3 is 13 amino acids long. This chain's CDR3 is CASSWQEGNEQFF. Written as DNA, the CDR3 is TGTGCCAGCAGTTGGCAGGAAGGAAATGAGCAGTTCTTC.

The chain joins TRBV4-1 to TRBJ2-5; D may correspond to TRBD1 or TRBD2 (5 bases each). Trimming removed 3 bases at V and 2 bases at J, with 19 bases between. Per germline, CDR1 MGHRA and CDR2 YSYEKL. CDR3 size: 17 residues. The CDR3 spells CASSQEDILRPQETQYF. DNA of the CDR3: TGCGCCAGCAGCCAGGAGGACATCCTTCGGCCTCAAGAGACCCAGTACTTC.

V is TRBV28 and J is TRBJ1-2, with 9 positions matching TRBD1. The CDR3 sequence is 13 residues long. CDR1 is MDHEN and CDR2 is SYDVKM in the germline V gene. V trimming: 1 base; J trimming: 8 bases; junction bases outside the gene matches: 2. The CDR3 DNA follows: TGTGCCAGCAGTTTATTGGACAGGGGCGGCTACACCTTC. Protein product: CASSLLDRGGYTF.

This clone was seen just once. The gene calls are TRBV9 and TRBJ1-1; D ambiguous. CDR3 size: 14 residues. V gave up 4 bases and J gave up 4 bases, with 14 bases separating them. Germline values: CDR1 SGDLS, CDR2 YYNGEE. Here the CDR3 reads CASSPEGLGTEAFF. DNA of the CDR3: TGTGCCAGCAGCCCCGAGGGTTTGGGCACTGAAGCTTTCTTT.

The CDR3 reads CASRDDYTEAFF. The CDR3 bases are TGCGCCAGCAGGGATGATTACACTGAAGCTTTCTTT. The gene calls are TRBV5-1 and TRBJ1-1; D not certain. This CDR3 contains 12 residues. With 5 bases removed from V and 3 bases from J, the gap between germline ends came to 8 bases. The germline CDR1 and CDR2 sequences are SGHRS and YFSETQ.

This chain joins TRBV6-1 and TRBJ2-1; D uncertain. The V end was cut by 1 base, the J end by 4 bases, with 11 bases between. This CDR3 spans 15 amino acids. From germline, CDR1 is MNHNS and CDR2 SASEGT. The CDR3: CASSEGLLSYNEQFF. CDR3 DNA sequence: TGTGCCAGCAGTGAAGGTCTCCTTTCTTACAATGAGCAGTTCTTC.

The chain has TRBV10-3 and TRBJ1-2; D remains ambiguous. The germline V gene encodes CDR1 ENHRY and CDR2 SYGVKD. The CDR3 extends over 14 amino acids. Trimming took 3 bases from V and 2 from J, leaving 10 bases between them. CDR3: CAISEGPGNYGYTF. CDR3 DNA: TGTGCCATCAGTGAAGGTCCCGGAAACTATGGCTACACCTTC.

This chain links TRBV2 with TRBJ1-5; TRBD1 might be the D (6 bases). Germline CDR1 is SNHLY and CDR2 is FYNNEI. V dropped 3 bases and J dropped 3 bases, with 12 bases sitting between them. The CDR3 loop spans 15 amino acids. The CDR3 sequence is CASSESGVVNQPQHF. The DNA for the CDR3 is TGTGCCAGCAGTGAGTCAGGGGTTGTCAATCAGCCCCAGCATTTT.

The chain links TRBV18 to TRBJ2-1; TRBD2 matches at 8 bases. Germline V gene sequence: CDR1 KGHSH, CDR2 LQKENI. The CDR3 is made up of 15 amino acids. V dropped 2 bases and J dropped 8; count of bases not matched to a gene: 8. CDR3 loop: CASSPAYGSGDEQFF. CDR3 DNA sequence: TGTGCCAGCTCACCAGCGTATGGTAGCGGGGATGAGCAGTTCTTC.

This chain joins TRBV30 and TRBJ2-7; D not certain. V shed 1 base and J shed 0 bases, with 7 bases lying between them. Germline-derived CDR1 and CDR2 are GTSNPN and SVGIG (reference sequence). This CDR3 is 13 amino acids long. The CDR3 sequence: CAWSAPVSYEQYF. The CDR3, as DNA: TGTGCCTGGAGTGCCCCCGTCTCCTACGAGCAGTACTTC. The whole variable domain, filled in from reference TRBV30 and TRBJ2-7, reads SQTIHQWPATLVQPVGSPLSLECTVEGTSNPNLYWYRQAAGRGLQLLFYSVGIGQISSEVPQNLSASRPQDRQFILSSKKLLLSDSGFYLCAWSAPVSYEQYFGPGTRLTVT.